This is a list of T cell receptor beta chains from one sample in a study of blood T cell repertoires in COVID-19. The assay was immunoSEQ multiplex PCR, and TCRdb's table has in-frame clones only and misses some. The sample includes fewer than 500,000 clones, roughly 87% of them seen just once. Sample: PBMCs or T cells enriched from blood (not recorded which). Receptor source: a woman younger than 30 with acute COVID-19. CDR3s include the opening cysteine and the closing phenylalanine or tryptophan.

TRBJ1-6 | TRBV19 | CASSKNRRDNSPLHF
TRBJ2-1 | TRBV30 | CAWRTGTTNNEQFF
TRBJ2-5 | TRBV28 | CASSPALSNPGTQYF
TRBJ2-1 | TRBV6-2/TRBV6-3 | CASSYSVAGLGEQFF
TRBJ2-7 | TRBV7-6 | CASSLGRTDYEQYF
TRBJ2-7 | TRBV9 | CASRSDSVEQYF
TRBJ1-5 | TRBV18 | CASSTVTGVEPQHF
TRBJ2-7 | TRBV5-5 | CASSDRDRVWYEQYF
TRBJ1-5 | TRBV9 | CASSVTGGKQPQHF
TRBJ2-1 | TRBV7-2 | CASSLAGTSGNNEQFF
TRBJ2-5 | TRBV3-1/TRBV3-2 | CASTIGLAGQETQYF